This T cell receptor beta chain was identified in a study of cytomegalovirus exposure and HLA in healthy donors. Overall study context: HLA-typed donors contributed some 83 million unique TCRs, which were held in an early data release.

CDR1 and CDR2 (germline): SGHRS, YFSETQ. This CDR3 contains 15 residues. Losses at the gene ends were 4 bases for V and 2 bases for J; bases not matched to a gene: 3. Regarding the study as a whole: It was approximately 170 TCR beta chains that were listed as cytomegalovirus-associated. In the analysis, some V segments, TRBV6-2 and TRBV6-3 included, were excluded as indistinguishable. Among immune exposure information, only CMV serostatus was available.

This clone has just one count. Antigen specificity is unknown. The PCR ran on 60 Vbeta and 13 Jbeta primers. Profiled with immunoSEQ multiplex PCR; TCRdb holds only in-frame clones, not every one. The sample has about 190,000 clones, 78% seen once. V gene TRBV5-1 combines with J gene TRBJ1-2; TRBD1 aligns across 12 bases. This TCR was recovered from a woman aged 25 to 39 in good health and CMV-seropositive. Sequencing used PBMCs. The CDR3 DNA reads as TGCGCCAGCAGCCCTGGGACAGGGGGCAACTATGGCTACACCTTC. Encoded protein: CASSPGTGGNYGYTF.